The next 19 T cell receptor beta chains were all read from a single sample in a study of cytomegalovirus exposure and HLA in healthy donors. Here immunoSEQ multiplex PCR was the method, and the copy in TCRdb shows in-frame clones only, minus some. The table lists a few hundred thousand clones, about 89% of them singletons. Material: PBMCs. The receptors originated from a woman aged 18 to 35 in good health and CMV-seronegative.

This chain connects TRBV7-8 to TRBJ2-5; D ambiguous. Trimming removed 1 base at V and 4 bases at J, with 13 bases between. The CDR3 consists of 15 residues. In germline, CDR1 is SGHVS, CDR2 FQNEAQ. CDR3 DNA: TGTGCCAGCAGCTTAGGGCCTAGTTGGGTAGAGACCCAGTACTTC. Translated: CASSLGPSWVETQYF.

This chain's CDR3 is CASSLSNSYNEQFF. The CDR3 nucleotides are TGTGCCAGCAGCTTATCAAACTCCTACAATGAGCAGTTCTTC. The genes are TRBV5-6 and TRBJ2-1; D is undetermined. The germline V gene encodes CDR1 SGHDT and CDR2 YYEEEE. CDR3 size: 14 residues. V shed 2 bases and J shed 0 bases, with 6 bases lying between them.

In its sample, this clone was seen once. The chain has TRBV23-1 and TRBJ2-7; D perhaps matches TRBD2 (5 bases). TRBV23-1 is an ORF, with its function uncertain. Trimming removed 6 bases from V and 0 bases from J, with 15 bases in between. This CDR3 region has 15 residues. CDR3 nucleotide sequence: TGCGCCAGCAGAGAGGGCGGAAGGAGCTCCTACGAGCAGTACTTC. Translating it yields CASREGGRSSYEQYF.

The chain employs TRBV2 and TRBJ2-1; 9 nucleotides line up with TRBD1. Germline loops: CDR1 SNHLY, CDR2 FYNNEI. The CDR3 contains 16 residues. The V segment lost 9 bases and the J segment 5 bases; nucleotides outside the gene matches: 14. The CDR3 loop is CARRAPGQGGHNEQFF. In nucleotides, the CDR3 is TGTGCCAGGAGAGCCCCGGGACAGGGAGGACACAATGAGCAGTTCTTC.

The chain employs TRBV27 and TRBJ2-1; the match to TRBD2 covers 8 bases. Germline loops: CDR1 MNHEY, CDR2 SMNVEV (reference sequence). Trimming at V came to 4 bases and at J to 5 bases, leaving 4 bases not matched to a gene. The CDR3 has 14 amino acids. The CDR3 DNA follows: TGTGCCAGCAGTTGGCGGGGGGTTAACAATGAGCAGTTCTTC. It codes for CASSWRGVNNEQFF.

The rearrangement links TRBV9 to TRBJ2-1; 12 bases fit TRBD2. The CDR3 runs 20 residues. CDR1 and CDR2 from the germline V gene are SGDLS and YYNGEE. The junction had 14 bases not matched to a gene; V was cut back by 4 bases and J by 0 bases. The CDR3 is CASSPQASGRAGYSYNEQFF. In DNA, the CDR3 is TGTGCCAGCAGCCCTCAAGCTAGCGGGAGGGCCGGTTACTCCTACAATGAGCAGTTCTTC.

This chain uses TRBV5-1 with TRBJ2-7; weak D call: TRBD2 (6 bases). This CDR3 is 14 amino acids long. Per germline, CDR1 SGHRS and CDR2 YFSETQ. Trimming shortened V by 4 bases and J by 5 bases, and 16 bases separated the two germline ends. CDR3 DNA sequence: TGCGCCAGCAGCATCGGGACTGCCCAAAACGAGCAGTACTTC. Protein sequence: CASSIGTAQNEQYF.

The J gene is TRBJ1-2, the V gene TRBV5-4, with D unclear. In germline, CDR1 is SGHNT, CDR2 YYREEE (reference sequence). Trimming stripped 7 bases from V and 3 bases from J, with 16 bases between. The CDR3 is 14 amino acids. CDR3 residues: CASLREGADYGYTF. The CDR3 nucleotides are TGTGCCAGCCTTCGCGAGGGAGCGGACTATGGCTACACCTTC.

The chain uses TRBV6-5 and TRBJ1-4; tentative D call: TRBD1 (6 bases). Germline lookup yields CDR1 MNHEY and CDR2 SVGAGI. V was cut by 5 bases and J by 7 bases, with 14 bases left in between. CDR3 size: 14 residues. The CDR3 reads CASSPRGGGEKLFF. The CDR3 DNA reads as TGTGCCAGCAGTCCCCGAGGGGGGGGTGAAAAACTGTTTTTT.

V is TRBV19 and J is TRBJ2-1, with TRBD2 matching 12 bases. Trimming at V came to 7 bases and at J to 9 bases, leaving 7 bases not matched to a gene. The germline V gene has CDR1 LNHDA and CDR2 SQIVND (reference sequence). The CDR3 runs to 14 residues. The CDR3 DNA is TGTGCCAGTAAAATCACTAGCGGGAGGACTGAGCAGTTCTTC. Amino acids: CASKITSGRTEQFF.

This clone was found a few times. V usage is TRBV25-1 and J usage is TRBJ2-7, with a weak D call TRBD1 (6 bases). The CDR3 length is 15 residues. Trimming took off 4 bases at V and 3 bases at J, with 16 bases between the two ends. Per germline, CDR1 MGHDK and CDR2 SYGVNS. The CDR3 bases are TGTGCCAGCAGTGCCGTACGGACAGCGAGCTACGAGCAGTACTTC. Its protein product is CASSAVRTASYEQYF.

This clone was detected only a few times. This sequence joins TRBV25-1 and TRBJ1-1; D is uncertain. Germline lookup yields CDR1 MGHDK and CDR2 SYGVNS. CDR3 length: 15 amino acids. V gave up 1 base and J gave up 7 bases, with 16 bases separating them. CDR3 coding DNA: TGTGCCAGCAGTGAATTGAGTCCCAGCGGGAATGAAGCTTTCTTT. It encodes CASSELSPSGNEAFF.

V and J are TRBV28 and TRBJ2-7; TRBD2 matches 8 bases. This CDR3 has 16 residues. V was clipped by 4 bases and J by 3 bases; unmatched bases: 11. Germline values: CDR1 MDHEN, CDR2 SYDVKM. The DNA of the CDR3 is TGTGCCAGCAGTTCCCCCCGGGAGCGGGGGCTCTACGAGCAGTACTTC. Translating gives CASSSPRERGLYEQYF. The full variable domain, its missing parts supplied by reference TRBV28 and TRBJ2-7, is DVKVTQSSRYLVKRTGEKVFLECVQDMDHENMFWYRQDPGLGLRLIYFSYDVKMKEKGDIPEGYSVSREKKERFSLILESASTNQTSMYLCASSSPRERGLYEQYFGPGTRLTVT.

Worth noting for this clone: Additional DNA sequences in this sample encode the identical CDR3. This rearrangement joins TRBV5-1 to TRBJ1-1, with D possibly TRBD1 on 6 matching bases. The CDR3 sequence is 14 residues long. Germline loops: CDR1 SGHRS, CDR2 YFSETQ. Between the trimmed V and J ends, which lost 0 bases and 1 base, there was a span of 7 bases. The CDR3 loop is CASSLATGNTEAFF. For the CDR3, the DNA is TGCGCCAGCAGCTTGGCGACAGGGAACACTGAAGCTTTCTTT. Drawing the rest from reference TRBV5-1 and TRBJ1-1, the complete variable domain is KAGVTQTPRYLIKTRGQQVTLSCSPISGHRSVSWYQQTPGQGLQFLFEYFSETQRNKGNFPGRFSGRQFSNSRSEMNVSTLELGDSALYLCASSLATGNTEAFFGQGTRLTVV.

V usage is TRBV29-1 and J usage is TRBJ2-3; D is perhaps TRBD1 (5 bases). Germline V lookup: CDR1 SQVTM, CDR2 ANQGSEA. The germline V and J ends were trimmed by 7 bases and 2 bases, with 16 bases remaining between them. CDR3 length equals 14 residues. The CDR3 is CSGKELGATDTQYF. In DNA form, the CDR3 reads TGCAGCGGAAAGGAGTTAGGGGCCACAGATACGCAGTATTTT.

The chain couples TRBV6-5 to TRBJ1-2; no definite D call. Per germline, CDR1 MNHEY and CDR2 SVGAGI. The CDR3 totals 13 residues. Trimming shortened V by 3 bases and J by 2 bases, and 7 bases separated the two germline ends. This CDR3 is CASSYRSNYGYTF. CDR3 sequence (DNA): TGTGCCAGCAGTTATCGTTCGAACTATGGCTACACCTTC.

The chain combines TRBV2 with TRBJ2-7; perhaps TRBD1 as D (6 bases). Trimming took off 2 bases at V and 5 bases at J, with 16 bases between the two ends. CDR3 length: 15 residues. Per the germline V gene, CDR1 is SNHLY and CDR2 is FYNNEI. The CDR3 loop reads CASSESPASGDEQYF. The CDR3 nucleotides read TGTGCCAGCAGTGAATCGCCAGCGTCAGGGGACGAGCAGTACTTC.

The chain combines TRBV2 with TRBJ2-2; D might be TRBD2 (6 bases). From germline, CDR1 is SNHLY and CDR2 FYNNEI. This CDR3 has 14 residues. The V end was cut by 7 bases, the J end by 1 base, with 10 bases between. The CDR3 sequence: CASTGGENTGELFF. Written as DNA, the CDR3 is TGTGCCAGCACCGGGGGTGAGAACACCGGGGAGCTGTTTTTT. Variable domain in full (rest from reference TRBV2 and TRBJ2-2): EPEVTQTPSHQVTQMGQEVILRCVPISNHLYFYWYRQILGQKVEFLVSFYNNEISEKSEIFDDQFSVERPDGSNFTLKIRSTKLEDSAMYFCASTGGENTGELFFGEGSRLTVL.

The V call is TRBV10-3, the J call TRBJ2-1; 13 bases fit TRBD2. Looked up from germline, CDR1 is ENHRY and CDR2 is SYGVKD. This CDR3 has 19 amino acids. Trimming took 3 bases from V and 0 from J; bases not matched to a gene: 8. The DNA of the CDR3 is TGTGCCATCAGTGACACGGGACTAGCGGGGAAGTACTCCTACAATGAGCAGTTCTTC. Translation: CAISDTGLAGKYSYNEQFF.